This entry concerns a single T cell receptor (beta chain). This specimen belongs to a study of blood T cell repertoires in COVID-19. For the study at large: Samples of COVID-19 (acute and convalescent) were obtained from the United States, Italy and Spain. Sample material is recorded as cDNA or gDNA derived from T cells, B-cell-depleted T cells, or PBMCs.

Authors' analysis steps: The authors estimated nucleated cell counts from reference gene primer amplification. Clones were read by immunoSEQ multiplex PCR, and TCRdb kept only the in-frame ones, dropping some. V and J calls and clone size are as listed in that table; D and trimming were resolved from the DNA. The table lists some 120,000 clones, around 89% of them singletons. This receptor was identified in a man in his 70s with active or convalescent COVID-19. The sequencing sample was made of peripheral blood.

CDR3 region: CASSRTTFPNTGELFF. The CDR3 nucleotides read TGTGCCAGCAGCCGGACTACTTTCCCGAACACCGGGGAGCTGTTTTTT. The gene calls are TRBV11-3 and TRBJ2-2, with D maybe TRBD2 (6 bases). This CDR3 has 16 residues. V was trimmed by 5 bases and J by 0 bases, leaving 13 bases between them. Germline CDR1 reads SGHNT; CDR2 reads YENEEA.